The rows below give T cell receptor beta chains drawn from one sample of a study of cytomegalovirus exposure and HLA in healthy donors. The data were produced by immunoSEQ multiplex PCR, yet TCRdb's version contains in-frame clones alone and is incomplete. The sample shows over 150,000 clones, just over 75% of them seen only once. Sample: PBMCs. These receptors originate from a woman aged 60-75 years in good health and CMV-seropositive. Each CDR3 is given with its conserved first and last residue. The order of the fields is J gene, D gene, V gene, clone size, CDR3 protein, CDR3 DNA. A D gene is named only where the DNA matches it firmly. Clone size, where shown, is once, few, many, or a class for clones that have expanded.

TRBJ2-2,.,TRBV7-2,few,CASSLAGVNTGELFF,TGTGCCAGCAGCTTAGCAGGAGTGAACACCGGGGAGCTGTTTTTT
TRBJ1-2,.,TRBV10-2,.,CASSTGIMDYGYTF,TGCGCCAGCAGCACCGGGATAATGGACTATGGCTACACCTTC
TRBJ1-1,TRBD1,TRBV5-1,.,CASTVGQGEEAFF,TGCGCCAGCACCGTCGGACAGGGTGAAGAAGCTTTCTTT
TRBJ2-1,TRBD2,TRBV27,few,CASSSKGLAGGNEQFF,TGTGCCAGCAGTTCAAAGGGGCTAGCGGGGGGAAATGAGCAGTTCTTC
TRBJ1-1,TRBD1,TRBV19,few,CATRTGGRSEAFF,TGTGCCACTCGGACAGGGGGGAGATCTGAAGCTTTCTTT
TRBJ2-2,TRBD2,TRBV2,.,CASRVAGGSNGELFF,TGTGCCAGCAGGGTAGCGGGGGGTTCGAACGGGGAGCTGTTTTTT
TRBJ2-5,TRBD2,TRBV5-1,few,CASSPGTSGPQETQYF,TGCGCCAGCAGCCCCGGGACTAGCGGGCCTCAAGAGACCCAGTACTTC
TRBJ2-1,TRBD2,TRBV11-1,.,CASSIRLSAGVFNEQFF,TGTGCCAGCAGCATACGACTATCTGCGGGAGTTTTCAATGAGCAGTTCTTC
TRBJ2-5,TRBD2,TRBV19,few,CASSKRSPGGEQYF,TGTGCCAGTAGCAAGAGGAGCCCGGGGGGAGAGCAGTACTTC
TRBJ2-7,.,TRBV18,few,CASSPPAGKTYEQYF,TGTGCCAGCTCACCCCCGGCGGGCAAAACCTACGAGCAGTACTTC
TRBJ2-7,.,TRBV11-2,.,CASSYRVEQYF,TGTGCCAGCAGCTATCGCGTGGAGCAGTACTTC
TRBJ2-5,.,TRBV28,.,CASRGGGETQYF,TGTGCCAGCAGAGGGGGGGGAGAGACCCAGTACTTC
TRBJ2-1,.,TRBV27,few,CASSSSDRFYEQFF,.
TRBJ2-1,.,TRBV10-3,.,CAIEDGGINNEQFF,TGTGCCATCGAGGATGGGGGCATCAACAATGAGCAGTTCTTC
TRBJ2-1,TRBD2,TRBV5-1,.,CASEPSGIGNNEQFF,TGCGCCAGCGAACCTAGCGGGATTGGGAACAATGAGCAGTTCTTC
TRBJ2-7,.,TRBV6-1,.,CASSAGTTYYEQYF,TGTGCCAGCAGTGCAGGGACAACCTACTACGAGCAGTACTTC
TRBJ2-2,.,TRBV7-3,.,CASSLQGSGELFF,TGTGCCAGCAGCTTACAGGGCTCCGGGGAGCTGTTTTTT
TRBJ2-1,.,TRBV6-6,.,CASRSSGSPDNEQFF,TGTGCCAGCAGAAGTTCGGGATCCCCCGACAATGAGCAGTTCTTC
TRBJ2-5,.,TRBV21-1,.,CASTKEGGLETQYF,TGTGCCAGCACCAAAGAGGGGGGGCTGGAGACCCAGTACTTC
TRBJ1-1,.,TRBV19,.,CASSFFEGNTEAFF,TGTGCCAGTAGTTTCTTCGAGGGAAACACTGAAGCTTTCTTT
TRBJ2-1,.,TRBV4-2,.,CASSYSDNEQFF,TGTGCCAGCTCGTACTCGGACAATGAGCAGTTCTTC
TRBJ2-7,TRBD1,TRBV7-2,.,CASSEGAGSYEQYF,TGTGCCAGCAGCGAGGGGGCGGGCTCCTACGAGCAGTACTTC
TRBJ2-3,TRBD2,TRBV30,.,CAWSSKREVRYF,TGTGCCTGGAGTTCAAAGCGGGAGGTTAGGTATTTT
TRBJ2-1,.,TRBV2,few,CASSEVMASLAYNEQFF,TGTGCCAGCAGTGAAGTCATGGCTAGCTTGGCCTACAATGAGCAGTTCTTC
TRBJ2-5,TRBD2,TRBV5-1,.,CASSSSGGYQETQYF,TGCGCCAGCAGCTCTAGCGGGGGGTACCAAGAGACCCAGTACTTC
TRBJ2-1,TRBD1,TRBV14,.,CASSRTGTGSYNEQFF,TGTGCCAGCAGCCGCACCGGGACAGGGTCCTACAATGAGCAGTTCTTC
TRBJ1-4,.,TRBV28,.,CASSLSGASSNEKLFF,TGTGCCAGCAGTTTATCGGGAGCTTCTAGTAATGAAAAACTGTTTTTT